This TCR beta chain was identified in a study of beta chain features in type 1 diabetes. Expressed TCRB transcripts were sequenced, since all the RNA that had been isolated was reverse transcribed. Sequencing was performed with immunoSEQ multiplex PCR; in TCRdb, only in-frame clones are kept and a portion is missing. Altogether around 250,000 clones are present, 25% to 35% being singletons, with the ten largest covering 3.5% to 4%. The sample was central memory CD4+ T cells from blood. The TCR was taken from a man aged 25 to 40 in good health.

The CDR3 spells CASSFGTSVTDTQYF. The DNA for the CDR3 is TGTGCCAGCAGCTTTGGGACTAGCGTTACCGATACGCAGTATTTT. This sequence joins TRBV11-2 and TRBJ2-3; the match to TRBD2 covers 10 bases. This CDR3 is 15 amino acids long. Germline CDR1 SGHAT, CDR2 FQNNGV. V lost 3 bases to trimming and J lost 6 bases; unmatched junction nucleotides: 6.